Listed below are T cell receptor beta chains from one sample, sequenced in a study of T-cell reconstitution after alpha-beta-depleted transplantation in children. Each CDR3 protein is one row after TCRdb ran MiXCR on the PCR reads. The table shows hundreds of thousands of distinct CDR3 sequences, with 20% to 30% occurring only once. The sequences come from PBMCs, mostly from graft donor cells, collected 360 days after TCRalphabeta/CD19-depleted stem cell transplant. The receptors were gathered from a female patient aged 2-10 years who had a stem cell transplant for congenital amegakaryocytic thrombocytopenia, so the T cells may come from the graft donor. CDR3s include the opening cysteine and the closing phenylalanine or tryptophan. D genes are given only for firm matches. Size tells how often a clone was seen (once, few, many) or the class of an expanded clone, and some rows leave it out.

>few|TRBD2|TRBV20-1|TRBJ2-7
TGCAGTGCCAAACTAGCGGGAGAAAGGCACGAGCAGTACTTC
CSAKLAGERHEQYF
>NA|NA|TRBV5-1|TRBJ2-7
TGCGCCAGCAGCCTCATATTGGGTGGTACGACCTACGAGCAGTACTTC
CASSLILGGTTYEQYF
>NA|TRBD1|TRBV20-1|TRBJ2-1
TGCAGTGCTAGACCCGGGACAGGGATGGTGCAGTTCTTC
CSARPGTGMVQFF
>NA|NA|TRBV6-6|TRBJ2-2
TGTGCCAGCAGAAGGGGCAGGGCGCGGGAGCTGTTTTTT
CASRRGRARELFF
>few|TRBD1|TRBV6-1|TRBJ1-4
TGTGCCAGCGAACGACAGGGTGAAAAACTGTTTTTT
CASERQGEKLFF
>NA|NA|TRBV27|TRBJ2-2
TGTGCCAGCAGTCCCTTTGGGAGAAGAGTAAACGCGAACACCGGGGAGCTGTTTTTT
CASSPFGRRVNANTGELFF
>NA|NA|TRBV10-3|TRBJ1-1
TGTGCCATTTCTCGACAGCGGGAGAACACTGAAGCTTTCTTT
CAISRQRENTEAFF
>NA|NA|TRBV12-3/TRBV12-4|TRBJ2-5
TGTGCCAGCAGTTTTTCTGCGGCACCCACCACTTTGGACCAGTACTTC
CASSFSAAPTTLDQYF
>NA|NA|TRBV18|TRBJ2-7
TGTGCCAGCTCACGAACTGGATCGCAGATAGCGTACGAGCAGTACTTC
CASSRTGSQIAYEQYF
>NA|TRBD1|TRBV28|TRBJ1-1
TGTGCCAGCACATCGCGACAGGGCCCCCTCACTGAAGCTTTCTTT
CASTSRQGPLTEAFF
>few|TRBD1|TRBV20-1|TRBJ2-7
TGCAGTGCTCCCGGGACAGGGCAGGACGAGCAGTACTTC
CSAPGTGQDEQYF
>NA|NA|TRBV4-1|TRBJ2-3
TGCGCCAGCAGCCAAGGGGTTTTCTCTAGCACAGATACGCAGTATTTT
CASSQGVFSSTDTQYF
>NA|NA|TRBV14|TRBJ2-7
TGTGCCAGCAGCCGATCAGGGAAGGCGAGCGAGCAGTACTTC
CASSRSGKASEQYF
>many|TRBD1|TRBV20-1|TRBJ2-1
TGCAGTGTTTGGACAGGGTACAATGAGCAGTTCTTC
CSVWTGYNEQFF
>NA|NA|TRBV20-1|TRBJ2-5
TGCAGTGCCCCGAGGGACGGAAAGGGGGAGACCCAGTACTTC
CSAPRDGKGETQYF
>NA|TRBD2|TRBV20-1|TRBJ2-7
TGCAGTGCAAGACTAGCGGATAGCTCCTACGAGCAGTACTTC
CSARLADSSYEQYF
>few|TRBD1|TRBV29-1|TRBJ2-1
TGCAGCGCTGAGGGGCAGGGGGCCCCCAATGAGCAGTTCTTC
CSAEGQGAPNEQFF
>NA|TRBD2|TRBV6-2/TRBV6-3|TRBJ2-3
TGTGCCAGCAGAAGAGCGGGAGTGGCAGATACGCAGTATTTT
CASRRAGVADTQYF
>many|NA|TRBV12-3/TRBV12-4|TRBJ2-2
TGTGCCAGCAGTTTATTTGGACAGACCGGGGAGCTGTTTTTT
CASSLFGQTGELFF
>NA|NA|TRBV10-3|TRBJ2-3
TGTGCCATCAGCATTCGCATCGGAGATACGCAGTATTTT
CAISIRIGDTQYF
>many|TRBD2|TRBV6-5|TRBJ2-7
TGTGCCAGCAGTTATGGGTCGGCTAGCGGATACGAGCAGTACTTC
CASSYGSASGYEQYF
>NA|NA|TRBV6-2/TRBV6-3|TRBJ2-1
TGTGCCAGCAGTTACCTAGCGTCTAACTACAATGAGCAGTTCTTC
CASSYLASNYNEQFF